This T cell receptor (beta chain) was obtained from a study of CD8 T cells in ankylosing spondylitis. General study points: Apparently characteristic of ankylosing spondylitis blood was a TCR beta motif (about eight highly homologous variants). Several of the motif variants were reported before in synovial fluid and blood from reactive arthritis. Clones tied to disease were said to be significantly enriched in matched ankylosing spondylitis synovial fluid.

Quantitative 5'-RACE was performed with molecular barcodes, and it yielded the TCR beta libraries. Using its own MiXCR run on the 5' RACE reads, TCRdb lists one record per CDR3 protein. This sample has more than 500,000 distinct CDR3 sequences; about 5% occur once, and the top ten carry around 3.6%. This clonotype was seen ten or more times. The antigen remains undetermined. The CDR3 has 16 amino acids. Germline CDR1 and CDR2: SGHTA and FQGNSA. V lost 5 bases to trimming and J lost 7 bases, with 20 bases between them. This TCR was sampled from a male donor with ankylosing spondylitis. The rearrangement joins TRBV7-2 to TRBJ2-2; D is perhaps TRBD1 or TRBD2 (5 bases each). The sequenced sample consisted of blood, either unsorted or a sorted T cell fraction (not recorded which). The CDR3, as DNA: TGTGCCAGCAGCGCGTTCGAGTTTGGGGGTGTCGGGGAGCTGTTTTTT. It encodes CASSAFEFGGVGELFF.